Each of the 29 T cell receptor beta chains below was sequenced from the same sample in a study of regulatory T cells in long-lasting Graves disease. Arm-PCR of CDR3 regions and iRepertoire HTBI primers were used to build TCR beta libraries. A single record per CDR3 protein comes from TCRdb applying MiXCR to the multiplex PCR reads. The sample has a few hundred thousand distinct CDR3 sequences, 15% to 20% seen once. The time point here: newly diagnosed GD, antithyroid drugs for less than 3 months. The authors made the TCR library using RNA they extracted from PBMCs. The sample was also linked to a second study, of T cells in Graves' hyperthyroidism and ophthalmopathy.

The source was peripheral blood mononuclear cells (PBMCs), collected at new diagnosis, from a patient treated with antithyroid drugs. These receptors originate from a woman under 30 with Graves disease.

This clonotype was counted many times. The chain has TRBV2 and TRBJ1-1; TRBD1 matches 7 bases. The CDR3 totals 13 residues. Losses at the gene ends were 8 bases for V and 4 bases for J; bases not matched to a gene: 7. The germline V gene encodes CDR1 SNHLY and CDR2 FYNNEI. CDR3 nucleotides: TGTGCCAGCGGCCAGGGGGAAGGCACTGAAGCTTTCTTT. Translating gives CASGQGEGTEAFF.

This clonotype was observed many times. This chain joins TRBV5-1 and TRBJ2-1, with TRBD1 as a possible D gene (7 bases). The CDR3 loop spans 13 amino acids. The V and J ends lost 4 bases and 6 bases respectively, with 11 bases between them. CDR1 SGHRS and CDR2 YFSETQ come from the germline V gene. This chain's CDR3 is CASSPGGLNEQFF. DNA of the CDR3: TGCGCCAGCAGCCCAGGGGGGCTCAATGAGCAGTTCTTC.

CDR3 protein: CATGEGAGDWAGELFF. The CDR3 bases are TGTGCCACCGGGGAAGGAGCGGGGGACTGGGCCGGGGAGCTGTTTTTT. The chain joins TRBV15 to TRBJ2-2; 8 bases agree with TRBD2. V lost 8 bases, J lost 6 bases, and 14 bases stayed unmatched. Germline assignment: CDR1 LNHNV and CDR2 YYDKDF (reference sequence). The CDR3 is 16 amino acids.

This clonotype was found many times. V is TRBV20-1 and J is TRBJ2-7; a weak D match, TRBD2 (5 bases). Trimming left V 0 bases short and J 2 bases short, with 14 bases between. The CDR3 consists of 15 residues. In germline, CDR1 is DFQATT, CDR2 SNEGSKA (reference sequence). The CDR3 DNA is TGCAGTGCTAGAGATCTTCAGGACTCAACCTACGAGCAGTACTTC. Translation gives CSARDLQDSTYEQYF.

This clonotype was detected only a few times. Possible read error: a much larger clone is one base away. The CDR3 is CASTGVGERVGELFF. In DNA form, the CDR3 reads TGTGCCAGCACCGGCGTGGGGGAGCGAGTCGGGGAGCTGTTTTTT. The chain links TRBV7-9 to TRBJ2-2, with D possibly called TRBD1 or TRBD2 (5 bases each). Trimming stripped 7 bases from V and 7 bases from J, with 19 bases between. The CDR3 runs 15 residues. Germline V gene sequence: CDR1 SEHNR, CDR2 FQNEAQ (reference sequence).

This clonotype was counted between two and nine times. The V call is TRBV18, the J call TRBJ1-1; D might be TRBD1 (5 bases). Trimming cost V 1 base and J 1 base, with 10 bases left between them. Germline CDR1 is KGHSH and CDR2 is LQKENI. The CDR3 spans 15 residues. Written as DNA, the CDR3 is TGTGCCAGCTCACCACAGGGGCGAGGGAACACTGAAGCTTTCTTT. Translating gives CASSPQGRGNTEAFF.

Remarks on this clonotype: This clone may be a read error of a much larger clone one base away. The V gene is TRBV6-2 or TRBV6-3, the J gene TRBJ2-7; 12 bases line up with TRBD1. Germline CDR1 MNHEY, CDR2 SVGEGT. The length of the CDR3 is 16 residues. CDR3 protein: CASSYQAGTGGGEQCF. In DNA, the CDR3 is TGTGCCAGCAGTTACCAAGCCGGGACAGGGGGCGGCGAGCAGTGCTTC.

This clonotype came up a few times. The chain carries TRBV27 and TRBJ2-7; possibly TRBD1 or TRBD2 for D (5 bases each). The CDR3 runs 18 residues. Germline values: CDR1 MNHEY, CDR2 SMNVEV (reference sequence). Trimming removed 7 bases from V and 5 bases from J, with 30 bases in between. In DNA, the CDR3 is TGTGCCAGCATCCCAAATTCGGGGCCCGGCAACGGTAAGAACGAGCAGTACTTC. Amino acids: CASIPNSGPGNGKNEQYF.

This clonotype was seen a few times. J is TRBJ1-5 and V is TRBV18, with 9 bases identical to TRBD1. Germline lookup yields CDR1 KGHSH and CDR2 LQKENI. This CDR3 is built from 15 residues. V was pared by 4 bases and J by 5 bases, with 6 bases of the junction left unmatched. For the CDR3, the DNA is TGTGCCAGCTCACGAACAGGGGGCGCCGATCAGCCCCAGCATTTT. It specifies CASSRTGGADQPQHF.

This clonotype was seen many times. The chain recombines TRBV3-1 with TRBJ2-3; D remains ambiguous. Germline CDR1 reads LGHDT; CDR2 reads YNNKEL (reference sequence). The CDR3 is made up of 12 amino acids. V was shortened by 0 bases and J by 6 bases, with 4 bases between the two germline ends. CDR3 nucleotides: TGTGCCAGCAGCCAAGAGCGGGATACGCAGTATTTT. It specifies CASSQERDTQYF.

This clonotype was detected ten times or more. The V call is TRBV18, the J call TRBJ1-2; D gene unclear. In germline, CDR1 is KGHSH, CDR2 LQKENI. This CDR3 contains 16 residues. V was clipped by 1 base and J by 5 bases, with 17 bases between them. The CDR3 DNA reads as TGTGCCAGCTCACCACGCTCGTCTGGGGAGGGATATGGCTACACCTTC. This codes for CASSPRSSGEGYGYTF.

This clonotype was recorded at least ten times. The chain recombines TRBV6-2 or TRBV6-3 with TRBJ2-3; TRBD2 matches 11 bases. Germline V gene lookup returns CDR1 MNHEY and CDR2 SVGEGT. CDR3 length: 18 amino acids. Trimming took 5 bases from V and 0 from J; bases not matched to a gene: 10. CDR3 DNA: TGTGCCAGCAGTGGAAGTAAACTAGCGGGGGCCAGCACAGATACGCAGTATTTT. Translating gives CASSGSKLAGASTDTQYF.

This clonotype has ten or more counts. The chain combines TRBV5-1 with TRBJ1-2, with 7 bases that match TRBD1. The CDR3 runs 13 residues. The V segment lost 4 bases and the J segment 4 bases; nucleotides outside the gene matches: 4. CDR1 and CDR2 (germline): SGHRS, YFSETQ. Written as DNA, the CDR3 is TGCGCCAGCAGCGAGGACAGGCTCTATGGCTACACCTTC. It is translated as CASSEDRLYGYTF.

A remark on this clonotype: A much larger clone differs from this one at a single base, so this may be a read error. The genes are TRBV20-1 and TRBJ2-3; D is possibly TRBD1 (6 bases). The CDR3 length is 14 residues. Germline CDR1 is DFQATT and CDR2 is SNEGSKA (reference sequence). The CDR3 nucleotides read TGCAGTGCTACCAGACAGGCTTTTACCTACGAGCGGTACTTC. Its translation is CSATRQAFTYERYF.

This clonotype was seen ten or more times. This sequence joins TRBV11-3 and TRBJ2-1, with a tentative D call TRBD1 (6 bases). The V end was cut by 1 base, the J end by 1 base, with 11 bases between. The CDR3 covers 16 residues. In germline, CDR1 is SGHNT, CDR2 YENEEA. The CDR3 bases are TGTGCCAGCAGCTTAGGGCAGGGGTTGTCCTACAATGAGCAGTTCTTC. This gives the protein CASSLGQGLSYNEQFF. Based on the CDR3 plus reference TRBV11-3 and TRBJ2-1, the full variable domain is EAGVVQSPRYKIIEKKQPVAFWCNPISGHNTLYWYLQNLGQGPELLIRYENEEAVDDSQLPKDRFSAERLKGVDSTLKIQPAELGDSAVYLCASSLGQGLSYNEQFFGPGTRLTVL.

The chain employs TRBV19 and TRBJ2-7; D ambiguous. The CDR3 totals 13 residues. Per the germline V gene, CDR1 is LNHDA and CDR2 is SQIVND (reference sequence). Trimming left V 4 bases short and J 2 bases short, with 9 bases between. The DNA for the CDR3 is TGTGCCAGTAGTACCCCTGGGACCTACGAGCAGTACTTC. This gives the protein CASSTPGTYEQYF.

Notes on this clonotype: A much larger clone is a single base away; this may be a read error. The genes are TRBV7-2 and TRBJ1-2; maybe TRBD1 (6 bases). The CDR3 loop spans 15 amino acids. Germline values: CDR1 SGHTA, CDR2 FQGNSA. V shed 1 base and J shed 3 bases, with 12 bases lying between them. CDR3 loop: CASSLGLGADYGYTF. DNA of the CDR3: TGTGCCAGCAGCTTAGGGTTGGGGGCTGACTATGGCTACACCTTC.

This clonotype has a count of ten or more. V and J are TRBV20-1 and TRBJ2-5, with TRBD2 as a possible D gene (7 bases). V was cut by 4 bases and J by 5 bases, with 14 bases left in between. The CDR3 loop spans 13 amino acids. CDR1 is DFQATT, CDR2 SNEGSKA, per germline (reference sequence). CDR3 DNA: TGCAGTGCTATCCGGCGGGGGCGGGAGACCCAGTACTTC. Translation gives CSAIRRGRETQYF.

This clonotype was counted ten times or more. The chain uses TRBV20-1 and TRBJ1-2, with 7 bases that match TRBD1. V lost 6 bases, J lost 13 bases, and 14 bases stayed unmatched. In germline, CDR1 is DFQATT, CDR2 SNEGSKA (reference sequence). The CDR3 has 12 amino acids. CDR3 residues: CSASSGDRGPTF. The CDR3 DNA sequence: TGCAGTGCAAGCTCCGGGGACAGAGGTCCCACCTTC.

This chain connects TRBV7-2 to TRBJ1-6, with TRBD1 as a possible D gene (6 bases). The V and J ends lost 5 bases and 2 bases respectively, with 13 bases between them. Per the germline V gene, CDR1 is SGHTA and CDR2 is FQGNSA. The CDR3 runs 16 residues. As DNA, the CDR3 is TGTGCCAGCAGCCGATACACAGGGACCTATAATTCACCCCTCCACTTT. Protein: CASSRYTGTYNSPLHF.

This clonotype was found once. The CDR3 DNA sequence: TGTGCCAGCAGCTTAGTCAAGGACACCAATACGAACACCGGGGAGCTGTTTTTT. It encodes CASSLVKDTNTNTGELFF. The chain combines TRBV7-4 with TRBJ2-2, with D perhaps TRBD1 (5 bases). The V end lost 1 base, the J end lost 0 bases, and 15 bases lay between the germline ends. This CDR3 contains 18 residues. Germline V CDR1 and CDR2: SGHVT, SQSDAQ.

The table lists this clonotype with a few counts. V is TRBV6-1 and J is TRBJ2-3, with D tentatively TRBD1 (5 bases). The CDR3 is made up of 15 amino acids. CDR1 is MNHNS and CDR2 is SASEGT in the germline V gene. V lost 10 bases and J 2 bases, leaving 19 bases between the germline ends. This chain's CDR3 is CATTQGRVVTDTQYF. CDR3 sequence (DNA): TGTGCCACTACCCAGGGCAGGGTAGTCACAGATACGCAGTATTTT.

This sequence joins TRBV12-3 or TRBV12-4 and TRBJ2-5; 12 positions agree with TRBD2. The CDR3 spans 17 residues. The ends lost 5 bases at V and 5 bases at J; junction bases unmatched: 12. Here the CDR3 DNA reads TGTGCCAGCAGTCACTGGACTAGCGGGACCCCAACGGAGACCCAGTACTTC. It translates to CASSHWTSGTPTETQYF.

CDR3: CASSPDFEQYF. The CDR3 DNA sequence: TGTGCCAGCAGTCCCGACTTCGAGCAGTACTTC. The chain combines TRBV12-3 or TRBV12-4 with TRBJ2-7, with D hard to call. This CDR3 has 11 residues. Between the trimmed V and J ends, which lost 5 bases and 6 bases, there was a span of 8 bases.

This clonotype was found many times. This chain connects TRBV20-1 to TRBJ1-5, with D possibly matching TRBD1 (6 bases). The CDR3 loop spans 15 amino acids. CDR1 is DFQATT and CDR2 is SNEGSKA in the germline V gene (reference sequence). The V gene lost 3 bases and the J gene lost 4 bases, with 16 bases spanning the gap. The CDR3: CSASGGAGKNQPQHF. CDR3 DNA sequence: TGCAGTGCTAGTGGGGGGGCAGGGAAGAATCAGCCCCAGCATTTT.

This clonotype was counted between two and nine times. The chain is built from TRBV12-3 or TRBV12-4 and TRBJ1-2; D is undetermined. This CDR3 region has 13 residues. V was pared by 6 bases and J by 4 bases, with 12 bases between. CDR3 loop: CASSPAGGYGYTF. The CDR3, as DNA: TGTGCCAGCAGCCCAGCGGGAGGCTATGGCTACACCTTC.

This clonotype was observed a few times. The V and J genes are TRBV9 and TRBJ1-5; the D is unclear. Germline-derived CDR1 and CDR2 are SGDLS and YYNGEE. This CDR3 is 14 amino acids long. V was clipped by 0 bases and J by 6 bases, with 10 bases between them. Here the CDR3 reads CASSVAGSGQPQHF. The CDR3 DNA sequence: TGTGCCAGCAGCGTAGCGGGAAGTGGTCAGCCCCAGCATTTT.

The genes are TRBV19 and TRBJ2-7; D is unresolved. CDR1 is LNHDA and CDR2 is SQIVND in the germline V gene (reference sequence). CDR3 length: 14 residues. Trimming left V 3 bases short and J 2 bases short, with 11 bases between. The CDR3 nucleotides are TGTGCCAGTAGTATCCGGATAGCTGCCTACGAGCAGTACTTC. Translating it yields CASSIRIAAYEQYF.

This clonotype was counted between two and nine times. The chain links TRBV7-9 to TRBJ1-1, with no clear D. The CDR3 length is 14 residues. Trimming shortened V by 5 bases and J by 1 base, and 11 bases separated the two germline ends. Germline-derived CDR1 and CDR2 are SEHNR and FQNEAQ (reference sequence). CDR3 sequence (DNA): TGTGCCAGCAGCCCCCCTATGGGGAACACTGAAGCTTTCTTT. Protein product: CASSPPMGNTEAFF.